Listed below are T cell receptor beta chains from one sample, sequenced in a study of CD8 T cells in ankylosing spondylitis. MiXCR was run by TCRdb on the 5' RACE reads, yielding one entry per CDR3 protein. The sample carries around 180,000 distinct CDR3 sequences, approximately 18% recorded once. Sequencing was performed on blood, either unsorted or a sorted T cell fraction (not recorded which). All receptors derive from a male donor between 10 and 30 years old with ankylosing spondylitis or in good health (not recorded which). Each CDR3 is given with its conserved first and last residue. The D gene is left open where the match is weak. Part of the rows lack a size; the others show once, few, many or a class for expanded clones.

d_call: TRBD2
v_call: TRBV15
j_call: TRBJ2-1
clone_size: many
cdr3_nt: TGTGCCACCAGCAAGCCCGGGACTAGCGGGAGGGCGAGGTACAATGAGCAGTTCTTC
cdr3_aa: CATSKPGTSGRARYNEQFF

d_call: NA
v_call: TRBV10-3
j_call: TRBJ1-1
clone_size: once
cdr3_nt: TGTGCCATCAGTGATAGGTGGTTAGGAGCTTTCTTT
cdr3_aa: CAISDRWLGAFF

d_call: NA
v_call: TRBV15
j_call: TRBJ1-1
clone_size: many
cdr3_nt: TGTGCCACCAGCAGAGGTTCAGGGCTTGGAGCTTTCTTT
cdr3_aa: CATSRGSGLGAFF

d_call: TRBD1
v_call: TRBV6-6
j_call: TRBJ1-1
clone_size: many
cdr3_nt: TGTGCCAGCAGTTACTCGATGTCCGGACAGGGGATTACTGAAGCTTTCTTT
cdr3_aa: CASSYSMSGQGITEAFF

d_call: NA
v_call: TRBV5-6
j_call: TRBJ2-7
clone_size: many
cdr3_nt: TGTGCCAGCAGCTTGCCGGGAAACTACGAGCAGTACTTC
cdr3_aa: CASSLPGNYEQYF

d_call: TRBD1
v_call: TRBV12-3/TRBV12-4
j_call: TRBJ1-1
clone_size: many
cdr3_nt: TGTGCCAGCAGTTTCAGGGGGATGAACACTGAAGCTTTCTTT
cdr3_aa: CASSFRGMNTEAFF

d_call: NA
v_call: TRBV27
j_call: TRBJ1-5
clone_size: once
cdr3_nt: TGTGCCAGCAGTTTTGGGGGGGGTGGCAATCAGCCCCAGCATTTT
cdr3_aa: CASSFGGGGNQPQHF

d_call: NA
v_call: TRBV5-1
j_call: TRBJ2-3
clone_size: many
cdr3_nt: TGCGCCAGCAGCTTGGCACGGAGACCCACAGATACGCAGTATTTT
cdr3_aa: CASSLARRPTDTQYF

d_call: TRBD2
v_call: TRBV20-1
j_call: TRBJ2-1
clone_size: many
cdr3_nt: TGCAGTGCTAGGAAGTTAGCGGGAGACTCCTACAATGAGCAGTTCTTC
cdr3_aa: CSARKLAGDSYNEQFF

d_call: NA
v_call: TRBV20-1
j_call: TRBJ2-3
clone_size: many
cdr3_nt: TGCAGTGCTAGAGGTCTAGTTGTAGATACGCAGTATTTT
cdr3_aa: CSARGLVVDTQYF

d_call: TRBD2
v_call: TRBV29-1
j_call: TRBJ2-1
clone_size: NA
cdr3_nt: TGCAGCGTGGGACTAGCCGAGCAGTTCTTC
cdr3_aa: CSVGLAEQFF

d_call: TRBD2
v_call: TRBV29-1
j_call: TRBJ2-3
clone_size: few
cdr3_nt: TGCAGCGTTGTCGCTAGCGGGCCTAGCACAGATACGCAGTATTTT
cdr3_aa: CSVVASGPSTDTQYF

d_call: NA
v_call: TRBV7-7
j_call: TRBJ2-2
clone_size: NA
cdr3_nt: TGTGCCAGCAGTGTTGATCCGGGGACACAGGTCAGGGAGCTGTTTTTT
cdr3_aa: CASSVDPGTQVRELFF

d_call: TRBD2
v_call: TRBV6-2/TRBV6-3
j_call: TRBJ2-4
clone_size: many
cdr3_nt: TGTGCCAGCACCTCCCGGGCGGGAGCTAAAAACATTCAGTACTTC
cdr3_aa: CASTSRAGAKNIQYF

d_call: TRBD1
v_call: TRBV9
j_call: TRBJ1-1
clone_size: many
cdr3_nt: TGTGCCAGCAGCGTAGGGCAGGGGGCAGGGGGGCTGGAAGCTTTCTTT
cdr3_aa: CASSVGQGAGGLEAFF

d_call: TRBD2
v_call: TRBV7-3
j_call: TRBJ2-3
clone_size: NA
cdr3_nt: TGTGCCAGCAGCACCTGGACTAGCGGGGTCACAGATACGCAGTATTTT
cdr3_aa: CASSTWTSGVTDTQYF